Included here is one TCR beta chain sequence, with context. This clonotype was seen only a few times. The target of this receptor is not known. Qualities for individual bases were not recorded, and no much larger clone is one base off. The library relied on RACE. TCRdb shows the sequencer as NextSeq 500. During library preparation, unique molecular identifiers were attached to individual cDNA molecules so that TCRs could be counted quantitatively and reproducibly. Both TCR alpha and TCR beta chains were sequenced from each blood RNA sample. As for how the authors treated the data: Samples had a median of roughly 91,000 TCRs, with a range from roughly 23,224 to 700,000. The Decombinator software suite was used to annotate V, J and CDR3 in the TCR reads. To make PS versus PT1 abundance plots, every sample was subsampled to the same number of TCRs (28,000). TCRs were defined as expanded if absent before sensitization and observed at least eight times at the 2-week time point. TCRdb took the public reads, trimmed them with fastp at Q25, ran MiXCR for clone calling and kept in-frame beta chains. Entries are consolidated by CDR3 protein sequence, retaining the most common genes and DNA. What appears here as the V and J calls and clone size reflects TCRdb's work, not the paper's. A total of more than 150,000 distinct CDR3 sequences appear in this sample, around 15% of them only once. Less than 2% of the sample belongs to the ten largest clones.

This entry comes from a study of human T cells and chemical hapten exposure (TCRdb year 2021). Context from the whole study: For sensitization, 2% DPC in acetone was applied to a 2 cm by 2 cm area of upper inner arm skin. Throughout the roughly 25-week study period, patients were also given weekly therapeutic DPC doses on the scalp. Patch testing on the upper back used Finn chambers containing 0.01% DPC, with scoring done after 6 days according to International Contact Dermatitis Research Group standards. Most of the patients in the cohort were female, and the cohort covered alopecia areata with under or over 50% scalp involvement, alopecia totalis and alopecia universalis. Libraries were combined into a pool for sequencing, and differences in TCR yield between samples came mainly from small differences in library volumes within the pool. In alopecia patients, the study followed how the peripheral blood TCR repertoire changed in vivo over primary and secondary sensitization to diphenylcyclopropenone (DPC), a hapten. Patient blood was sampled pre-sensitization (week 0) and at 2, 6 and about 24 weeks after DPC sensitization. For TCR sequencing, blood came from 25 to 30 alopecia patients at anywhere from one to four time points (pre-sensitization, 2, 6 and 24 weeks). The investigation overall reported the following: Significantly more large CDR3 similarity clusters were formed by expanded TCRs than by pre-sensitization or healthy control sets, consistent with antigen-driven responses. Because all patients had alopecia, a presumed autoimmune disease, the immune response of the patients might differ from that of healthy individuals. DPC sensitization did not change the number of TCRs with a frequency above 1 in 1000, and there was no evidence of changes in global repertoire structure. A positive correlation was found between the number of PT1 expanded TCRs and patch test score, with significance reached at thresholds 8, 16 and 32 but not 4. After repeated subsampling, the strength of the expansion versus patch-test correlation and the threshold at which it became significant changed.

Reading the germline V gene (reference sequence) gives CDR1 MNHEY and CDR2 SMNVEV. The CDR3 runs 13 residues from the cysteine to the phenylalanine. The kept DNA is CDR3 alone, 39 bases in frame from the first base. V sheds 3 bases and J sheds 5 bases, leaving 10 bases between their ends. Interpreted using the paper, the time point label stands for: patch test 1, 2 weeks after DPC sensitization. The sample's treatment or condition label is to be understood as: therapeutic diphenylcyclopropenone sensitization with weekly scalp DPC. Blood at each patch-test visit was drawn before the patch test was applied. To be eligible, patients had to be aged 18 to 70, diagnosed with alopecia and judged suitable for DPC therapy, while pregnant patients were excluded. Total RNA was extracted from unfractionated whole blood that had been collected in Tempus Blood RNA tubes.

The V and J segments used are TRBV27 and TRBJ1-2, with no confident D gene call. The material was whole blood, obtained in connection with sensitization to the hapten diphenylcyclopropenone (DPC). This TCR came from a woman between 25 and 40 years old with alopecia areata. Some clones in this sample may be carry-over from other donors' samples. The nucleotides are TGTGCCAGCAGTTTGGGCTCTCGTTATGGCTACACCTTC. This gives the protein CASSLGSRYGYTF.